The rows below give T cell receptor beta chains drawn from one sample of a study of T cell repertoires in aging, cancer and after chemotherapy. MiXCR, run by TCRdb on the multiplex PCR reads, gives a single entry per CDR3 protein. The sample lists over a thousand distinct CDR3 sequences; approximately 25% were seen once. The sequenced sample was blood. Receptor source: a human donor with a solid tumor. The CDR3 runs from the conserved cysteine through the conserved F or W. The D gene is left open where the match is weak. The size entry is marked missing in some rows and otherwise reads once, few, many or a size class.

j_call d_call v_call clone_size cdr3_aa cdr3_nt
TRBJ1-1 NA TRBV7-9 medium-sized CASSLDRVGTEAFF TGTGCCAGCAGCTTAGACAGGGTGGGAACTGAAGCTTTCTTT
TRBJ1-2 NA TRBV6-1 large CASRETGQDGYTF TGTGCCAGCAGAGAGACTGGGCAAGATGGCTACACCTTC
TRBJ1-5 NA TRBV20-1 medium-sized CSARAVADSNQPQHF TGCAGTGCTAGGGCTGTGGCGGATAGCAATCAGCCCCAGCATTTT
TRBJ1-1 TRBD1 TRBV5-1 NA CASSRRQGGGEAFF TGCGCCAGCAGTCGGAGACAGGGGGGGGGAGAAGCTTTCTTT
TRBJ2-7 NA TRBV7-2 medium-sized CASSSGTLWQYF TGTGCCAGCAGCTCCGGGACCCTGTGGCAGTACTTC
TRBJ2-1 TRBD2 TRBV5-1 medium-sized CASSHSGGDYNEQFF TGCGCCAGCAGCCATAGCGGGGGGGACTACAATGAGCAGTTCTTC
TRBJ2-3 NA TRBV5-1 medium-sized CASSPDFLADTQYF TGCGCCAGCAGCCCAGACTTTTTGGCAGATACGCAGTATTTT
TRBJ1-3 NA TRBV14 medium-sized CASSSGESGNTIYF TGTGCCAGCAGCTCCGGAGAGTCTGGAAACACCATATATTTT
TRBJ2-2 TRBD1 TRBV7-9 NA CASLLARMAGGTNTGELFF TGTGCCAGCTTATTGGCTAGAATGGCAGGGGGTACGAACACCGGGGAGCTGTTTTTT
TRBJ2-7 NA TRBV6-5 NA CASGGPSSEKYF TGTGCCAGCGGGGGGCCCTCGAGCGAGAAGTACTTC
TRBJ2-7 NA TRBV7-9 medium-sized CASSLVGERGYEQYF TGTGCCAGCAGCTTAGTAGGGGAAAGAGGCTACGAGCAGTACTTC
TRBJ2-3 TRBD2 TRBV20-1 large CSAGQAGGPSDTQYF TGCAGTGCTGGACAAGCGGGGGGGCCGTCAGATACGCAGTATTTT
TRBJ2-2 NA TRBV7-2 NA CASSLAVSGRKGGDTGELFF TGTGCCAGCAGCTTAGCGGTCTCGGGACGCAAAGGAGGGGACACAGGGGAGCTGTTTTTT
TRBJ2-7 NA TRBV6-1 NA CASSYSLEQYF TGTGCCAGCAGTTACTCCCTCGAGCAGTACTTC
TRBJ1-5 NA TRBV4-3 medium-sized CASSQDLTQPQHF TGCGCCAGCAGCCAAGACTTGACACAGCCCCAGCATTTT
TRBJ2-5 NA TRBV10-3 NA CAISSGIAEETQYF TGTGCCATCAGTTCGGGGATAGCGGAAGAGACCCAGTACTTC
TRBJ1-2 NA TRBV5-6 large CASKPGGLHTNGYTF TGTGCCAGTAAGCCGGGGGGGCTCCATACAAATGGCTACACCTTC
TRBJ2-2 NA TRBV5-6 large CASSPSTGTGELFF TGTGCCAGCAGCCCGAGTACAGGGACCGGGGAGCTGTTTTTT
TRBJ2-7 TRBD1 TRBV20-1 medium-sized CSARDPRGRVQYF TGCAGTGCTAGAGATCCCAGGGGGCGAGTGCAGTACTTC
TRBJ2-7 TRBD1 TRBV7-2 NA CASSSGQGTYEQYF TGTGCCAGCAGCTCTGGACAGGGGACCTACGAGCAGTACTTC
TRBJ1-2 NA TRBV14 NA CASSQRGGTTSYGYTF TGTGCCAGCAGCCAAAGGGGAGGGACCACCAGCTATGGCTACACCTTC
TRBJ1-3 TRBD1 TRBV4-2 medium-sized CASSPQTGGISGNTIYF TGTGCCAGCAGCCCCCAGACAGGGGGCATCTCTGGAAACACCATATATTTT
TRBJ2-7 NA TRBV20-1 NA CSASQGGEQYF TGCAGTGCTAGCCAGGGCGGCGAGCAGTACTTC
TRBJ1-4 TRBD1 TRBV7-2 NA CASSLTTGGNNEKLFF TGTGCCAGCAGCTTAACTACAGGGGGAAATAATGAAAAACTGTTTTTT
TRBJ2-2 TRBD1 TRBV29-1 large CSVLPDRITGELFF TGCAGCGTTTTGCCGGACAGGATCACCGGGGAGCTGTTTTTT
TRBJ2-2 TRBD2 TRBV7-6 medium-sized CASSLAGSGVITGELFF TGTGCCAGCAGCTTAGCCGGTAGCGGGGTAATAACCGGGGAGCTGTTTTTT
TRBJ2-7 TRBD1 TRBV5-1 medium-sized CASSHDRGRPGYEQYF TGCGCCAGCAGCCACGACAGGGGGCGCCCCGGCTACGAGCAGTACTTC
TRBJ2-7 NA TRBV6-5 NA CAAGPGTESYEQYF TGTGCCGCCGGACCCGGGACGGAATCCTACGAGCAGTACTTC
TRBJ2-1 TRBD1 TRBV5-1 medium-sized CASSFGQGPYNEQFF TGCGCCAGCAGCTTCGGACAGGGCCCCTACAATGAGCAGTTCTTC